This TCR beta chain was profiled in a study of T cell changes during pregnancy in multiple sclerosis. Germline CDR1 SGHDT, CDR2 YYEEEE. The CDR3 has 15 amino acids. V was shortened by 4 bases and J by 5 bases, with 17 bases between the two germline ends. The protocol was immunoSEQ multiplex PCR, while the TCRdb copy is restricted to in-frame clones and leaves out a portion. The table lists some 71,000 clones, roughly nine tenths of them singletons, with about 0.3% in the top ten. This receptor was identified in a female donor in good health, enrolled as a control in a pregnancy study. The source material was CD4+ T cells from peripheral blood mononuclear cells, sampled in the third trimester of pregnancy. The chain is built from TRBV5-6 and TRBJ2-3; a weak D match, TRBD2 (6 bases). The CDR3 DNA reads as TGTGCCAGCAGCCGCCCGGGACTGCCGGGAGATACGCAGTATTTT. This codes for CASSRPGLPGDTQYF.